Described below is a single TCR beta chain sequence and its context. Its antigen is not identified. The sample comes from a study of T cell responses to AZD1222 COVID-19 vaccine. Looking at the study overall: Pooled samples include second doses given at about 4 or 12 weeks.

Repertoires were generated with immunoSEQ multiplex PCR, while TCRdb's copy carries only in-frame clones and drops some. In the table there are approximately 70,000 clones, roughly 88% of which are singletons. This CDR3 spans 11 amino acids. CDR1 SNHLY and CDR2 FYNNEI come from the germline V gene. Trimming took 4 bases from V and 3 from J, leaving 3 bases between them. Study conclusions and caveats: A rise in Spike-specific TCR breadth and depth followed two AZD1222 doses. Seropositivity was recorded at baseline in only 6 or 7 AZD1222 recipients.

The source of this sequence is an adult in good health. The chain combines TRBV2 with TRBJ1-1; D call uncertain. The source was peripheral blood, collected on day 0 of AZD1222 vaccination. The CDR3 region is CASSGHTEAFF. The CDR3 nucleotides are TGTGCCAGCAGTGGACACACTGAAGCTTTCTTT. Complete variable domain (other parts from reference TRBV2 and TRBJ1-1): EPEVTQTPSHQVTQMGQEVILRCVPISNHLYFYWYRQILGQKVEFLVSFYNNEISEKSEIFDDQFSVERPDGSNFTLKIRSTKLEDSAMYFCASSGHTEAFFGQGTRLTVV.